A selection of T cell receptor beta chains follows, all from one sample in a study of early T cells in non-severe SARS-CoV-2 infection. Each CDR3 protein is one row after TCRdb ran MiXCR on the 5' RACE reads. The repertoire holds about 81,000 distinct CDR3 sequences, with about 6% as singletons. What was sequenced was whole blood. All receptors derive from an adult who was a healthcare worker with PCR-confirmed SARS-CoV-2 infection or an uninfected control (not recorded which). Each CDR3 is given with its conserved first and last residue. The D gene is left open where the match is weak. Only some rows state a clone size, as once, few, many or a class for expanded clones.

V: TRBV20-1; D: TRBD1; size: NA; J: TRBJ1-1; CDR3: CSARPGQGLDTEAFF; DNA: TGCAGTGCTAGGCCGGGACAGGGACTTGACACTGAAGCTTTCTTT
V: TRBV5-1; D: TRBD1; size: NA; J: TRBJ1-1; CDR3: CASSWDRTKNTEAFF; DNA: TGCGCCAGCAGTTGGGACAGAACTAAGAACACTGAAGCTTTCTTT
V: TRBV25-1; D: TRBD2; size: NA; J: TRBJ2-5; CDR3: CASSGVAGLETQYF; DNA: TGTGCCAGCAGTGGAGTAGCGGGACTTGAGACCCAGTACTTC
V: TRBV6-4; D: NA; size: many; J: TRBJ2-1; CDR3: CASSDSILNEQFF; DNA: TGTGCCAGCAGTGACTCGATCTTAAATGAGCAGTTCTTC
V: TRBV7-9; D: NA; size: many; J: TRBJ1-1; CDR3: CASSTHDRLNTEAFF; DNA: TGTGCCAGCAGCACTCACGACAGACTGAACACTGAAGCTTTCTTT
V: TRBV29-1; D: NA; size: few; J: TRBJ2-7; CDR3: CSVAGTFSYEQYF; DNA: TGCAGCGTTGCCGGGACATTCTCCTACGAGCAGTACTTC
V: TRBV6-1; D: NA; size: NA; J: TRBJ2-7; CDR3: CASRKTADEQYF; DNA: TGTGCCAGCCGTAAGACAGCGGATGAGCAGTACTTC
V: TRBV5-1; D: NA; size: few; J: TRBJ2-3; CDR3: CASNLGGVADTQYF; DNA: TGCGCCAGCAACTTAGGGGGGGTTGCAGATACGCAGTATTTT
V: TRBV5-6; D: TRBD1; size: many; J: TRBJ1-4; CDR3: CASSLAGTATNEKLFF; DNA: TGTGCCAGCAGCTTGGCGGGGACAGCAACTAATGAAAAACTGTTTTTT
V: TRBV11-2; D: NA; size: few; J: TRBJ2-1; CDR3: CASSFRDRSYNEQFF; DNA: TGTGCCAGCAGCTTCCGGGACCGATCCTACAATGAGCAGTTCTTC
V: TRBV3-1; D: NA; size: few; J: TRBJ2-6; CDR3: CASSQESRARTGANVLTF; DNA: TGTGCCAGCAGCCAAGAGAGCAGGGCCCGAACTGGGGCCAACGTCCTGACTTTC
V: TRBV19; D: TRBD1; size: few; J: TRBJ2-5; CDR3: CASSRDSRQETQYF; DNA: TGTGCCAGTAGCCGGGACAGCCGACAAGAGACCCAGTACTTC
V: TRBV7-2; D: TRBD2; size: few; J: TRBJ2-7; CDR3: CASSPQAGGSYEQYF; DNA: TGTGCCAGCAGCCCACAGGCGGGAGGCTCCTACGAGCAGTACTTC
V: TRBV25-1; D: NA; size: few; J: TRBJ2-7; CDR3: CASSAVGVTKQYF; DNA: TGTGCCAGCAGTGCCGTGGGGGTAACGAAGCAGTACTTC